The 10 T cell receptor beta chains below all came from one sample that was sequenced in a study of blood T cell repertoires in COVID-19. Method: immunoSEQ multiplex PCR; TCRdb's copy keeps in-frame clones and lacks some. Of about 130,000 clones in the sample, about four fifths were seen once. Sequenced input: peripheral blood. All receptors come from a man older than 75 with acute or convalescent COVID-19.

The genes are TRBV5-6 and TRBJ2-1, with 8 nucleotides matching TRBD1. From germline, CDR1 is SGHDT and CDR2 YYEEEE. Trimming took 0 bases from V and 8 from J; bases not matched to a gene: 10. The CDR3 runs to 16 residues. The CDR3 DNA reads TGTGCCAGCAGCTTGGCCTTACAGGGGGAAAGTCATGAGCAGTTCTTC. Translating it yields CASSLALQGESHEQFF.

This chain links TRBV25-1 with TRBJ2-1, with D possibly being TRBD2 (6 bases). V lost 1 base to trimming and J lost 7 bases, with 14 bases between them. The CDR3 covers 15 residues. From germline, CDR1 is MGHDK and CDR2 SYGVNS. In nucleotides, the CDR3 is TGTGCCAGCAGTGAATTTGGCAGGGCGGGAAATGAGCAGTTCTTC. It codes for CASSEFGRAGNEQFF.

J is TRBJ2-7 and V is TRBV3-1 (or the pseudogene TRBV3-2); 7 bases are a match to TRBD1. V lost 4 bases and J lost 6; bases outside the gene matches: 6. Germline CDR1 reads LGHDT; CDR2 reads YNNKEL (reference sequence). The CDR3 runs to 13 residues. CDR3 protein: CASSPGQIVEQYF. The CDR3 DNA reads TGTGCCAGCAGCCCGGGACAGATAGTCGAGCAGTACTTC.

The DNA for the CDR3 is TGTGCCAGCTCATCTTCTTCTAGCGGGAGCACAGATACGCAGTATTTT. It is translated as CASSSSSSGSTDTQYF. The chain uses TRBV18 and TRBJ2-3, with TRBD2 identical over 8 bases. In germline, CDR1 is KGHSH, CDR2 LQKENI. The CDR3 covers 16 residues. V dropped 5 bases and J dropped 0; count of bases not matched to a gene: 7.

J is TRBJ2-1 and V is TRBV7-8; tentatively, D is TRBD1 (6 bases). The germline gives CDR1 SGHVS, CDR2 FQNEAQ. The length of the CDR3 is 16 residues. The V and J ends lost 5 bases and 0 bases respectively, with 14 bases between them. DNA for the CDR3: TGTGCCAGCAGCACACCAGGGGAAGGCTCCTACAATGAGCAGTTCTTC. Protein product: CASSTPGEGSYNEQFF.

This sequence joins TRBV5-1 and TRBJ2-1; 7 positions match TRBD1. The trim removed 0 bases at V and 4 bases at J, leaving 4 bases unmatched. CDR1 is SGHRS and CDR2 is YFSETQ in the germline V gene. The length of the CDR3 is 15 residues. The CDR3 DNA is TGCGCCAGCAGCTTGGCCGGGACAGTGTACAATGAGCAGTTCTTC. Its translation is CASSLAGTVYNEQFF.

V is TRBV6-5 and J is TRBJ2-5; D not resolved. Germline CDR1 reads MNHEY; CDR2 reads SVGAGI. CDR3 size: 13 residues. Deletions cut 6 bases from V and 5 bases from J, with 13 bases between. The CDR3 loop is CASSSVVWETQYF. CDR3 DNA sequence: TGTGCCAGCAGCTCAGTCGTGTGGGAGACCCAGTACTTC.

The CDR3 DNA reads as TGTGCCTGGAGTGTGGGGGGGGCGCGTAATTCACCCCTCCACTTT. Protein sequence: CAWSVGGARNSPLHF. The chain uses TRBV30 and TRBJ1-6; weak D call: TRBD1 (6 bases). CDR1 is GTSNPN, CDR2 SVGIG, per germline (reference sequence). This CDR3 contains 15 residues. V was clipped by 0 bases and J by 6 bases, with 12 bases between them.

This clone was recorded only once. J is TRBJ1-6 and V is TRBV10-3; TRBD1 agrees at 9 bases. CDR3 length: 15 amino acids. Germline lookup yields CDR1 ENHRY and CDR2 SYGVKD. Trimming removed 5 bases from V and 11 bases from J; junction bases left unmatched: 10. The chain's CDR3 is CAISPSDRGNPPLHF. The CDR3 DNA reads as TGTGCCATCAGTCCCTCCGACAGGGGGAATCCACCCCTCCACTTT.

The CDR3 region has the DNA TGTGCCAGCAGTTACACAGGACAGGGCCACTATGGCTACACCTTC. It specifies CASSYTGQGHYGYTF. The chain recombines TRBV6-2 or TRBV6-3 with TRBJ1-2; 8 bases fit TRBD1. Germline loops: CDR1 MNHEY, CDR2 SVGEGT. The junction had 5 bases not matched to a gene; V was cut back by 2 bases and J by 3 bases. The CDR3 extends over 15 amino acids.